This passage covers 9 T cell receptor beta chains from one sample sequenced in a study of T cells after yellow fever vaccination. TCRdb used MiXCR to reprocess the 5' RACE reads, holding one entry per CDR3 protein. The sample lists about 58,000 distinct CDR3 sequences, more than 5.5% seen once, with 40% in the top ten. This material consisted of CD8+ T cells sorted from PBMCs, taken on the day of the first yellow fever vaccination. These receptors originate from a man aged 18-30 years who received the YFV17D yellow fever vaccine.

This clonotype was found a few times. The CDR3 sequence is CSARDLAGGRHEQFF. CDR3 bases: TGCAGTGCTAGAGATTTGGCAGGGGGTAGGCATGAGCAGTTCTTC. The V and J genes are TRBV20-1 and TRBJ2-1; 7 bases map to TRBD1. Trimming cost V 0 bases and J 8 bases; bases outside gene matches: 10. CDR1 DFQATT and CDR2 SNEGSKA come from the germline V gene (reference sequence). The CDR3 spans 15 residues.

About this clonotype: A read error may account for a junction end that differs from germline. V is TRBV4-2 and J is TRBJ1-1; TRBD1 is a possible D gene (6 bases). Germline loops: CDR1 LGHNA, CDR2 YNFKEQ. This CDR3 is 12 amino acids long. The CDR3 loop is CASSQDRGHLLF. CDR3 sequence (DNA): TGTGCCAGCAGCCAAGATCGGGGGCATCTACTCTTT.

This clonotype was detected a few times. This chain connects TRBV5-6 to TRBJ2-5; D call uncertain. V lost 4 bases, J lost 5 bases, and 18 bases lay in between. Germline V lookup: CDR1 SGHDT, CDR2 YYEEEE. CDR3 length equals 15 residues. The CDR3 region has the DNA TGTGCCAGCAGCCCGCCGGGCCCTAAAGGGGAGACCCAGTACTTC. Its translation: CASSPPGPKGETQYF.

Only a few counts were recorded for this clonotype. Here the CDR3 DNA reads TGTGCCAGCAGCCATCGGGGACATGAGGATGAGCAGTTCTTC. This encodes CASSHRGHEDEQFF. The chain employs TRBV7-6 and TRBJ2-1, with a tentative D call TRBD1 (6 bases). Germline V gene data show CDR1 as SGHVS and CDR2 as FNYEAQ. Deletions cut 5 bases from V and 8 bases from J, with 16 bases between. The CDR3 runs 14 residues.

This clonotype was counted ten times or more. V gene TRBV20-1 combines with J gene TRBJ2-1; no reliable D call. The CDR3 has 11 amino acids. V lost 3 bases, J lost 6 bases, and 6 bases lay in between. Germline CDR1 DFQATT, CDR2 SNEGSKA (reference sequence). The chain's CDR3 is CSASEFNEQFF. The CDR3 coding sequence is TGCAGTGCTAGTGAGTTCAATGAGCAGTTCTTC.

There are a few counts of this clonotype. V and J are TRBV30 and TRBJ2-1, with D uncertain. Germline CDR1 is GTSNPN and CDR2 is SVGIG (reference sequence). CDR3 length: 12 residues. With 0 bases removed from V and 6 bases from J, the gap between germline ends came to 6 bases. Written as DNA, the CDR3 is TGTGCCTGGAGTGTACTTGGCAATGAGCAGTTCTTC. Its protein is CAWSVLGNEQFF.

Comment on this clonotype: A junction end diverges from the germline sequence, so it may reflect a read error. The chain employs TRBV5-5 and TRBJ2-7; tentatively, D is TRBD1 or TRBD2 (6 bases each). Germline V lookup: CDR1 SGHKS, CDR2 YYEKEE (reference sequence). CDR3 size: 13 residues. CDR3 nucleotides: TGTGCCATCAGCCTTGGGGGGCTCTGCGAGCAGTACTTC. Its protein is CAISLGGLCEQYF.

This clonotype was counted at least ten times. CDR3 DNA sequence: TGTGCCAGCCTGGACAGGGACCGCACAGATACGCAGTATTTT. The encoded protein is CASLDRDRTDTQYF. V gene TRBV12-3 or TRBV12-4 combines with J gene TRBJ2-3; 8 bases map to TRBD1. The trim removed 8 bases at V and 1 base at J, leaving 5 bases unmatched. The CDR3 consists of 14 residues.

This clonotype has ten or more counts. The V gene is TRBV7-9, the J gene TRBJ2-7; D possibly uses TRBD1 or TRBD2 (5 bases each). This CDR3 has 12 amino acids. V was shortened by 5 bases and J by 5 bases, with 10 bases between the two germline ends. Looked up from germline, CDR1 is SEHNR and CDR2 is FQNEAQ (reference sequence). CDR3 amino acids: CASSRGANEQYV. The CDR3 nucleotides are TGTGCCAGCAGCAGGGGAGCAAACGAGCAGTACGTC.